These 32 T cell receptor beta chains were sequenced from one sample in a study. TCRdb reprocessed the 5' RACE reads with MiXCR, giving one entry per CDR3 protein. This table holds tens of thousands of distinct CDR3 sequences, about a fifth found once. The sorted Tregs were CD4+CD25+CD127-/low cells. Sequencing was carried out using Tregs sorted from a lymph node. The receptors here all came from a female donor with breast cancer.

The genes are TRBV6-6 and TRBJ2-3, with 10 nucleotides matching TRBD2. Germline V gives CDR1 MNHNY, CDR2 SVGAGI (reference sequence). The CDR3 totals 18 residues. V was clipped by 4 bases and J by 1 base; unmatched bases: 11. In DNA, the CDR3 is TGTGCCAGCAGTTCTAAAGGTACCGGGACTAGCGGCACAGATACGCAGTATTTT. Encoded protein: CASSSKGTGTSGTDTQYF.

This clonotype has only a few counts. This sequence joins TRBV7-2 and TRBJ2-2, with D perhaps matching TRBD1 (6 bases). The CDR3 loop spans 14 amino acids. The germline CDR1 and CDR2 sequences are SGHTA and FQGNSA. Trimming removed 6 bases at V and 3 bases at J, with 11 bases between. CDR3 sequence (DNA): TGTGCCAGCAGGCTGAGGGGGTACACCGGGGAGCTGTTTTTT. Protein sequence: CASRLRGYTGELFF.

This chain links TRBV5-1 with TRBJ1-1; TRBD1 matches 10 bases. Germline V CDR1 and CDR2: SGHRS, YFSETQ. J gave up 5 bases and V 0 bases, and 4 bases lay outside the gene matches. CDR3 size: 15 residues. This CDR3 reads CASSLEGQGRTEAFF. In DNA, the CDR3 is TGCGCCAGCAGCTTGGAGGGACAGGGGAGGACTGAAGCTTTCTTT.

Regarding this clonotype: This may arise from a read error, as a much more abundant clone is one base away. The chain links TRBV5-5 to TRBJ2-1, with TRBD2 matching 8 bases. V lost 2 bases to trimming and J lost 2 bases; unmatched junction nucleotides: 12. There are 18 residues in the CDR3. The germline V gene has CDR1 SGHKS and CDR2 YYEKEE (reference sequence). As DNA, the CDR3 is TGTGCCAGCAGCTTTGAAGGGGGAGCGGGAGTCACCTACAATGAGCAGTTCTTC. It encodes CASSFEGGAGVTYNEQFF.

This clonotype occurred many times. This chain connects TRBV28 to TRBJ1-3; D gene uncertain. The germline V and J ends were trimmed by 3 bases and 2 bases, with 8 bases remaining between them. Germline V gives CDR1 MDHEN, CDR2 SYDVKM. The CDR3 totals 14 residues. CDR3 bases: TGTGCCAGCAGTTTGTGGCGGCCTGGAAACACCATATATTTT. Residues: CASSLWRPGNTIYF.

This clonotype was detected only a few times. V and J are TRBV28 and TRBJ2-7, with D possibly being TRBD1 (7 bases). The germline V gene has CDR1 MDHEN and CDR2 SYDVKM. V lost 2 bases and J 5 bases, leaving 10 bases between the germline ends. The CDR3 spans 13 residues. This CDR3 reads CASSLARGDEQYF. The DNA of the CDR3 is TGTGCCAGCAGTTTAGCCAGGGGGGACGAGCAGTACTTC.

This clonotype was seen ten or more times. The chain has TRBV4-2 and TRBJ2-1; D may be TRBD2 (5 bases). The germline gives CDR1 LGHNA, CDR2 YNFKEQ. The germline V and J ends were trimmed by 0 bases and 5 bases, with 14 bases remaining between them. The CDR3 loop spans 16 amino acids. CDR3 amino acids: CASSQEAAEWDNEQFF. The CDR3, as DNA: TGTGCCAGCAGCCAAGAAGCAGCGGAGTGGGACAATGAGCAGTTCTTC.

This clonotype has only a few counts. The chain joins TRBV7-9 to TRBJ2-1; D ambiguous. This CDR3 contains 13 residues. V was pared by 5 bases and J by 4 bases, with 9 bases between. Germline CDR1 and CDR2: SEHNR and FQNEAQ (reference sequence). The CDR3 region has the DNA TGTGCCAGCAGCCCTTTAGGGTACAATGAGCAGTTCTTC. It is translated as CASSPLGYNEQFF.

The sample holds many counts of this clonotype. The CDR3 DNA is TGTGCCAGCAGCTTAGCTGGGCCGGGGACTAGCACAGATACGCAGTATTTT. Its protein is CASSLAGPGTSTDTQYF. The rearrangement joins TRBV7-9 to TRBJ2-3; D might be TRBD2 (6 bases). The germline CDR1 and CDR2 sequences are SEHNR and FQNEAQ (reference sequence). V gave up 0 bases and J gave up 0 bases, with 13 bases separating them. There are 17 residues in the CDR3. Full variable domain (rest looked up from reference TRBV7-9 and TRBJ2-3): DTGVSQNPRHKITKRGQNVTFRCDPISEHNRLYWYRQTLGQGPEFLTYFQNEAQLEKSRLLSDRFSAERPKGSFSTLEIQRTEQGDSAMYLCASSLAGPGTSTDTQYFGPGTRLTVL.

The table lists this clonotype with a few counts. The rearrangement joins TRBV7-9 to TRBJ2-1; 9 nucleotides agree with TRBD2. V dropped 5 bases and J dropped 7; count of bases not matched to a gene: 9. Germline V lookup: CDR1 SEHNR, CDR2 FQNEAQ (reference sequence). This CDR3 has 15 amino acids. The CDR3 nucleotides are TGTGCCAGCAGCACGACTAGCGGAAGGGGGAATGAGCAGTTCTTC. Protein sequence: CASSTTSGRGNEQFF.

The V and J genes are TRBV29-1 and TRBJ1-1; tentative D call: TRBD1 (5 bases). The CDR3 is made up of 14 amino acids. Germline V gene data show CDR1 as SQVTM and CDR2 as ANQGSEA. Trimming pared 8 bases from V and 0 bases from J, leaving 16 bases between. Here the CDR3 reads CSSRGRLMNTEAFF. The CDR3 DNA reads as TGCAGCTCGAGGGGCAGACTAATGAACACTGAAGCTTTCTTT.

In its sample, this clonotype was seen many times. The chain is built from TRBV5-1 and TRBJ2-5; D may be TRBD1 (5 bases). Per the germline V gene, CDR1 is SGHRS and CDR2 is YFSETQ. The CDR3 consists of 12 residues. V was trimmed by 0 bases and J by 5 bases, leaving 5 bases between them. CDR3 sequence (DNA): TGCGCCAGCAGCTTGGAGGGGGAGACCCAGTACTTC. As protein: CASSLEGETQYF.

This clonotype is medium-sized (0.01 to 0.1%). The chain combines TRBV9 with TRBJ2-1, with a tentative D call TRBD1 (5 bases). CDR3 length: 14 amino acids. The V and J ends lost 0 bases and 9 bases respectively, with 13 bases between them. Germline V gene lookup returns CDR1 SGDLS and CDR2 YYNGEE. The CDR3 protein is CASSVAYRGSEQFF. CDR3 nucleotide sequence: TGTGCCAGCAGCGTAGCGTATAGGGGAAGTGAGCAGTTCTTC.

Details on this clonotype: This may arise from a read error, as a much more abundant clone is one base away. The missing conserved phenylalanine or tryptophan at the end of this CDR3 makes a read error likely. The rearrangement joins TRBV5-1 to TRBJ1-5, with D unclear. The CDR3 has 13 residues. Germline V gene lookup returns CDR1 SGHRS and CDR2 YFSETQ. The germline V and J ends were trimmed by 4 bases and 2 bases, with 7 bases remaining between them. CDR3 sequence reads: CASSLAGNQPQHL. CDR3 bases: TGCGCCAGCAGCCTGGCGGGCAATCAGCCCCAGCATCTT.

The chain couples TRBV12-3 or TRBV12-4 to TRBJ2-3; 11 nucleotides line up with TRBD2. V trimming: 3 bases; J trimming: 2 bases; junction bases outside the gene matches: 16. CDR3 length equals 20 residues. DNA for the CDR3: TGTGCCAGCAGTTTCAATTTAGGGGGACTAGCGGACTACACCACAGATACGCAGTATTTT. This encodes CASSFNLGGLADYTTDTQYF.

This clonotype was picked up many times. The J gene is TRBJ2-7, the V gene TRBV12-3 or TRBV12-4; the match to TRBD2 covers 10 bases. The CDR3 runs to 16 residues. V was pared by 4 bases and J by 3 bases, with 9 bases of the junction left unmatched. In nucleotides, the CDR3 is TGTGCCAGCAGTTCCCCCCTAGCGGGAGTAGGCTACGAGCAGTACTTC. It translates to CASSSPLAGVGYEQYF.

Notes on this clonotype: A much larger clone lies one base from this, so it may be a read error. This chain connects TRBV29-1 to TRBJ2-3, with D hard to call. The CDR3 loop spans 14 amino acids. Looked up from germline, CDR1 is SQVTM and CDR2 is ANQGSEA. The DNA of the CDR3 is TGCAGCGCTGAAGTTCGGGCTAGCACAGATACGCAGTATTTT. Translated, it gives CSAEVRASTDTQYF.

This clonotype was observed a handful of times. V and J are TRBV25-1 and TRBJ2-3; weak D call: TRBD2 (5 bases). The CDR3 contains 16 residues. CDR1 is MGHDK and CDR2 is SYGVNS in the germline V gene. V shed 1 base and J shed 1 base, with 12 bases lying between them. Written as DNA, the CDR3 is TGTGCCAGCAGTGAATGGAAAGCGGAGGGCACAGATACGCAGTATTTT. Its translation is CASSEWKAEGTDTQYF.

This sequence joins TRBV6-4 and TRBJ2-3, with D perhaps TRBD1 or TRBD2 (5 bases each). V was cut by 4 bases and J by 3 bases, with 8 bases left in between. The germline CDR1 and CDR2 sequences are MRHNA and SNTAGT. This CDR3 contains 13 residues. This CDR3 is CASSARETDTQYF. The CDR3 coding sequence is TGTGCCAGCAGTGCCAGGGAGACAGATACGCAGTATTTT.

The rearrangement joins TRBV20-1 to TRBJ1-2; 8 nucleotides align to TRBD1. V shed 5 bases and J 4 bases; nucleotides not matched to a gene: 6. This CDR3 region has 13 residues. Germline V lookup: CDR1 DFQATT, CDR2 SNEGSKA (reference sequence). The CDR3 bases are TGCAGTGCTCAAGACAGGGGAACCTATGGCTACACCTTC. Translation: CSAQDRGTYGYTF.

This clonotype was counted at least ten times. DNA for the CDR3: TGTGCCAGCAGTGAATTAGGTCGGATAGAGACCCAGTACTTC. This sequence encodes CASSELGRIETQYF. This sequence joins TRBV6-1 and TRBJ2-5; D unclear. Per the germline V gene, CDR1 is MNHNS and CDR2 is SASEGT. The CDR3 contains 14 residues. V was shortened by 2 bases and J by 4 bases, with 11 bases between the two germline ends.

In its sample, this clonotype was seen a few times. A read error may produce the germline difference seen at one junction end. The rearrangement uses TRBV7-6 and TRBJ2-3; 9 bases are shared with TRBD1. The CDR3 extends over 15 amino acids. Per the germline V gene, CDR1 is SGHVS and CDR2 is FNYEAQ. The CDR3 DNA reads TGTACCAGCAGCCGTGGGACAGGGATCACAGATACGCAGTATTTT. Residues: CTSSRGTGITDTQYF.

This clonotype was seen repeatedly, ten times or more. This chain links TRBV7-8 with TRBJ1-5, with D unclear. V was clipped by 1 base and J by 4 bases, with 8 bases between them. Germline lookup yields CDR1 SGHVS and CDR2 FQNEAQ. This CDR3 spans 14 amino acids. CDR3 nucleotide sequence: TGTGCCAGCAGCTTAGTGGAAGGAAATCAGCCCCAGCATTTT. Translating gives CASSLVEGNQPQHF. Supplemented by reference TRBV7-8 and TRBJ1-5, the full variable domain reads GAGVSQSPRYKVAKRGQDVALRCDPISGHVSLFWYQQALGQGPEFLTYFQNEAQLDKSGLPSDRFFAERPEGSVSTLKIQRTQQEDSAVYLCASSLVEGNQPQHFGDGTRLSIL.

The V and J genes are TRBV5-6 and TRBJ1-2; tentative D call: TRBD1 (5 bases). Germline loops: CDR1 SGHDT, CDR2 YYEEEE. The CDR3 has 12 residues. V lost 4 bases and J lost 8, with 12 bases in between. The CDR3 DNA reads TGTGCCAGCAGCGACGGGGGTAGGGGCTACACCTTC. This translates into CASSDGGRGYTF.

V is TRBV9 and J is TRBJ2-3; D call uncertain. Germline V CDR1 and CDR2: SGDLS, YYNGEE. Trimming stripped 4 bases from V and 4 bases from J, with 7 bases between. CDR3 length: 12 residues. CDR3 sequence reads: CASSPCADTQYF. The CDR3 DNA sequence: TGTGCCAGCAGCCCCTGTGCAGATACGCAGTATTTT. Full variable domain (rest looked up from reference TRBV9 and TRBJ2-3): DSGVTQTPKHLITATGQRVTLRCSPRSGDLSVYWYQQSLDQGLQFLIQYYNGEERAKGNILERFSAQQFPDLHSELNLSSLELGDSALYFCASSPCADTQYFGPGTRLTVL.

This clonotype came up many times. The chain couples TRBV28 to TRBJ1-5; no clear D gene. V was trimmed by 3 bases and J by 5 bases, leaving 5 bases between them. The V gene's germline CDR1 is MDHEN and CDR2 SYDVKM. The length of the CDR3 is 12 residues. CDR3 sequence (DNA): TGTGCCAGCAGTTTGGTGGATCAGCCCCAGCATTTT. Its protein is CASSLVDQPQHF.

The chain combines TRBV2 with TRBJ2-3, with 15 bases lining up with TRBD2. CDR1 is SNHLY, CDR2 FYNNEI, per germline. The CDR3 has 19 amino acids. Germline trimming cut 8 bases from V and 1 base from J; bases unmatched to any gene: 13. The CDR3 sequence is CASAPYGTSGRYRTDTQYF. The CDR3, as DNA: TGTGCCAGCGCCCCGTACGGGACTAGCGGGAGGTACCGCACAGATACGCAGTATTTT.

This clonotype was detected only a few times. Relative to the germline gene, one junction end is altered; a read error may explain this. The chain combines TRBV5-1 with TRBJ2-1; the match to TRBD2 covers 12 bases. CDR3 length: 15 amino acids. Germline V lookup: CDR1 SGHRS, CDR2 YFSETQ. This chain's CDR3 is CASSFTSGRMNERFF. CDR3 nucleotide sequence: TGCGCCAGCAGCTTCACTAGCGGGAGGATGAATGAGCGGTTCTTC.

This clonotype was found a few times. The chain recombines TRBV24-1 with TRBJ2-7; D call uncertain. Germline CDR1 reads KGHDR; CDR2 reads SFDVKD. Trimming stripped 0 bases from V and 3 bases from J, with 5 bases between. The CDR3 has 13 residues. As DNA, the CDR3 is TGTGCCACCAGTGATTTGAAGGGCTACGAGCAGTACTTC. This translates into CATSDLKGYEQYF.

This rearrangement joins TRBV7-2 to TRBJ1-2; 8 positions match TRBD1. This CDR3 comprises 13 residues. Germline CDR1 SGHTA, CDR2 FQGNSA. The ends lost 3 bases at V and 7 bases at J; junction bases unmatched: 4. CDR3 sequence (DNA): TGTGCCAGCAGCTTGCAGGGGGCGCGTGGCTACACCTTC. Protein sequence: CASSLQGARGYTF.

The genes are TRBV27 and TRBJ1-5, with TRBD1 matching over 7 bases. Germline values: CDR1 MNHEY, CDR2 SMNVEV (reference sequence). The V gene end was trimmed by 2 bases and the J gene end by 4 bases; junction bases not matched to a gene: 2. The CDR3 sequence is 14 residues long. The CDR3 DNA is TGTGCCAGCAGTTTAGCAGGGGGGAATCAGCCCCAGCATTTT. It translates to CASSLAGGNQPQHF.

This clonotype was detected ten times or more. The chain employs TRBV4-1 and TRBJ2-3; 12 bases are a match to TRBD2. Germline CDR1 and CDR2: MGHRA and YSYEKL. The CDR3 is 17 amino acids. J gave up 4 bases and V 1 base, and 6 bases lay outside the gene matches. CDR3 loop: CASSQGALAGGSDTQYF. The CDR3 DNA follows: TGCGCCAGCAGCCAAGGGGCACTAGCGGGAGGATCAGATACGCAGTATTTT.